This T cell receptor beta chain was retrieved from a study of CD8 T cells in ankylosing spondylitis. Study outcomes and limitations: A TCR beta motif of under ten highly homologous variants appeared characteristic of ankylosing spondylitis blood.

MiXCR was run by TCRdb on the 5' RACE reads, yielding one entry per CDR3 protein. The repertoire has about 400,000 distinct CDR3 sequences, 20% to 25% of them found once; the top ten carry 15% to 20%. There are many counts of this clonotype. Its antigen remains unidentified. Sequencing was done on a sample of blood, either unsorted or a sorted T cell fraction (not recorded which). The TCR was taken from a male donor with ankylosing spondylitis.

The CDR3 sequence is CSVRWVDYGYTF. In DNA form, the CDR3 reads TGCAGCGTTCGATGGGTCGACTATGGCTACACCTTC. The genes are TRBV29-1 and TRBJ1-2; D ambiguous. The CDR3 spans 12 residues. Trimming took 5 bases from V and 3 from J, leaving 10 bases between them. Germline CDR1 is SQVTM and CDR2 is ANQGSEA.